This T cell receptor (beta chain) originates from a study of cytomegalovirus exposure and HLA in healthy donors. Repertoires were generated with immunoSEQ multiplex PCR, while TCRdb's copy carries only in-frame clones and drops some. The table shows over 120,000 clones, with about 95% occurring only once. The CDR3 totals 17 residues. Germline V gives CDR1 MDHEN, CDR2 SYDVKM. J lost 1 base, V lost 5 bases, and 5 bases had no gene match. The gene calls are TRBV28 and TRBJ2-3; 14 bases align to TRBD2. This TCR came from a man aged 18 to 29 in good health and CMV-seropositive. The sample comprised PBMCs. The CDR3 bases are TGTGCCAGCAGTGCCGGGACTAGCGGGAGTCGCACAGATACGCAGTATTTT. This sequence encodes CASSAGTSGSRTDTQYF.